The T cell receptor beta chain under discussion was sequenced for a study of T cell responses to AZD1222 COVID-19 vaccine. Study-wide points: The number of AZD1222 recipients seropositive at baseline was only 5 to 7.

This clone was counted a single time. Its target is unknown. The germline gives CDR1 SGDLS, CDR2 YYNGEE. Trimming removed 4 bases from V and 3 bases from J, with 19 bases in between. The CDR3 length is 17 residues. Some clones are missing from TCRdb's copy, which holds only in-frame ones; the method was immunoSEQ multiplex PCR. The sample has about 190,000 clones, approximately 94% seen once. Material: peripheral blood, obtained 28 days after the second dose of the MenACWY control vaccine. The sequence was collected from an adult who received the MenACWY meningococcal vaccine as a control. This sequence joins TRBV9 and TRBJ1-4, with D perhaps TRBD1 (5 bases). CDR3 sequence (DNA): TGTGCCAGCAGCCCAGGAGGCAGGGTCTGGGCTAATGAAAAACTGTTTTTT. The encoded protein is CASSPGGRVWANEKLFF. The variable domain in full, with the rest retrieved from reference TRBV9 and TRBJ1-4, is DSGVTQTPKHLITATGQRVTLRCSPRSGDLSVYWYQQSLDQGLQFLIQYYNGEERAKGNILERFSAQQFPDLHSELNLSSLELGDSALYFCASSPGGRVWANEKLFFGSGTQLSVL.